Here is one TCR beta chain with its context. Its antigen is unidentified. The entry originates in a study of T cells expressing NK-cell markers. Study-level background: There were seven HCMV-seropositive donors and one seronegative donor among the eight sequenced.

This CDR3 is 13 amino acids long. The germline gives CDR1 ENHRY, CDR2 SYGVKD. Study-level points and caveats: Of CD8+ T cells, about 1.0-8% belonged to dominant NKG2C+ clonotypes in five to seven donors.

The authors made TCR beta cDNA libraries by 5'RACE template switching. This switching added a universal primer site and UMIs. After re-calling the 5' RACE reads, TCRdb lists one entry per CDR3 protein, DNA absent. This listing includes about 150,000 distinct CDR3 sequences. V usage is TRBV10-3 and J usage is TRBJ2-1; TCRdb calls TRBD2, which cannot be checked without DNA. Material for sequencing was blood T cells: a sorted CD56 or NKG2C T cell subset, CD4+ or CD8+ T cells, or bulk PBMC T cells (not recorded which). The source of this sequence is a woman in her fifties or sixties in good health. The CDR3 sequence is CAIRGTDLHEQFF.